What follows are 2 T cell receptor beta chains derived from one specimen sequenced in a study of T cell responses to AZD1222 COVID-19 vaccine. Only in-frame clones appear in the TCRdb table, and some are missing; sequencing was by immunoSEQ multiplex PCR. The profile shows about 180,000 clones, 70% to 90% of them singletons. Sequenced material: peripheral blood, taken on day 0 of AZD1222 vaccination. The source is an adult in good health.

The rearrangement links TRBV9 to TRBJ2-3, with 8 positions matching TRBD1. CDR1 and CDR2 from the germline V gene are SGDLS and YYNGEE. Trimming took 0 bases from V and 4 from J; bases not matched to a gene: 10. The CDR3 consists of 17 residues. The CDR3 DNA reads as TGTGCCAGCAGCGTAGCTACGAGGACAGGGTGGGCAGATACGCAGTATTTT. Its protein product is CASSVATRTGWADTQYF.

The chain is built from TRBV7-2 and TRBJ1-1; D gene ambiguous. The CDR3 runs 14 residues. Trimming removed 0 bases at V and 5 bases at J, with 10 bases between. The germline gives CDR1 SGHTA, CDR2 FQGNSA. CDR3 nucleotide sequence: TGTGCCAGCAGCTTAGCTCGGATAGGGACTGAAGCTTTCTTT. Encoded protein: CASSLARIGTEAFF.